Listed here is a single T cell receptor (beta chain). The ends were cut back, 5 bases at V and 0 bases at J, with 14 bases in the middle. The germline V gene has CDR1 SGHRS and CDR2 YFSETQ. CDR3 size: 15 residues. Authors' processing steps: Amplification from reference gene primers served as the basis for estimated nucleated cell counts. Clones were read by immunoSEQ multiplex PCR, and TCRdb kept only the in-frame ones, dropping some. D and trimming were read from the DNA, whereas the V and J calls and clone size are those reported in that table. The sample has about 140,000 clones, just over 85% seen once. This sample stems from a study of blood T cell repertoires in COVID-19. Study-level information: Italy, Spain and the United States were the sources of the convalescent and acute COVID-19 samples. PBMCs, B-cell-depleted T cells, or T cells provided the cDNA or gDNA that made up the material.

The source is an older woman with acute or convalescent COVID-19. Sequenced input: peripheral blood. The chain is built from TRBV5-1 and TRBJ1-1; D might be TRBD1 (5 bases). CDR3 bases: TGCGCCAGCAGGTCTCAGGGCGGAGTGAACACTGAAGCTTTCTTT. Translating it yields CASRSQGGVNTEAFF.